These 2 T cell receptor beta chains originate from one sample sequenced in a study of cytomegalovirus exposure and HLA in healthy donors. PCR used 60 Vbeta primers and 13 Jbeta primers. Profiling relied on immunoSEQ multiplex PCR, and the TCRdb table lists in-frame clones only, not all of them. The table lists roughly 120,000 clones, about 81% of them singletons. The sequencing sample was made of PBMCs. These receptors came from a woman aged 35 to 49 in good health and CMV-seropositive.

This clone was observed a few times. This chain connects TRBV6-6 to TRBJ2-7; TRBD1 matches 8 bases. V shed 2 bases, J shed 3 bases, and the junction held 9 bases outside the gene matches. The CDR3 loop spans 16 amino acids. Per the germline V gene, CDR1 is MNHNY and CDR2 is SVGAGI (reference sequence). The CDR3 is CASSYGVTGVIYEQYF. CDR3 coding DNA: TGTGCCAGCAGTTACGGAGTGACAGGGGTGATCTACGAGCAGTACTTC.

This clone appeared a few times. The chain joins TRBV4-1 to TRBJ1-1, with D perhaps TRBD1 (6 bases). The CDR3 runs to 15 residues. Trimming removed 4 bases from V and 3 bases from J, with 15 bases in between. In germline, CDR1 is MGHRA, CDR2 YSYEKL. Here the CDR3 DNA reads TGCGCCAGCAGCCCTTCCGGGACAACAGACACTGAAGCTTTCTTT. Translation: CASSPSGTTDTEAFF.